One sample yielded the 15 T cell receptor beta chains listed below, sequenced in a study of blood T cell repertoires in COVID-19 (dated by TCRdb to 2018 to 2020). Library preparation used the immunoSEQ multiplex PCR assay. TCRdb's version of the immuneACCESS table is confined to in-frame rearrangements and falls short of the full clone set. An unresolved V gene accounts for under half of the shortfall where checked; the remainder is of unknown origin. This sample has about 150,000 clones in its table, and approximately 85% of those were observed once. The leading ten clones occupy 0.6% to 0.65% of the sample. Input material: peripheral blood. Every receptor here comes from a man in his 60s with COVID-19, enrolled during active disease.

V is TRBV27 and J is TRBJ1-1, with D hard to call. The germline V gene has CDR1 MNHEY and CDR2 SMNVEV (reference sequence). V shed 8 bases and J shed 6 bases, with 22 bases lying between them. The CDR3 length is 15 residues. The CDR3 DNA is TGTGCCAGCTTCACCCGGGGAGATTTTCGGTCTGAAGCTTTCTTT. It yields the protein CASFTRGDFRSEAFF.

V and J are TRBV7-9 and TRBJ2-1; D is unclear. The ends were cut back, 5 bases at V and 4 bases at J, with 15 bases in the middle. Germline V CDR1 and CDR2: SEHNR, FQNEAQ (reference sequence). CDR3 length: 15 residues. The CDR3: CASSRQTREYNEQFF. The CDR3 DNA is TGTGCCAGCAGCCGACAAACCAGAGAATACAATGAGCAGTTCTTC. Full variable domain (outside the CDR3, taken from reference TRBV7-9 and TRBJ2-1): DTGVSQNPRHKITKRGQNVTFRCDPISEHNRLYWYRQTLGQGPEFLTYFQNEAQLEKSRLLSDRFSAERPKGSFSTLEIQRTEQGDSAMYLCASSRQTREYNEQFFGPGTRLTVL.

This clone has only one observation. The V and J genes are TRBV5-1 and TRBJ1-3, with no clear D. Germline CDR1 and CDR2: SGHRS and YFSETQ. V lost 0 bases and J 4 bases, leaving 11 bases between the germline ends. The CDR3 contains 15 residues. The CDR3 reads CASSLGGESGNTIYF. CDR3 nucleotides: TGCGCCAGCAGCTTGGGCGGGGAATCCGGAAACACCATATATTTT. Full variable domain (missing parts from reference TRBV5-1 and TRBJ1-3): KAGVTQTPRYLIKTRGQQVTLSCSPISGHRSVSWYQQTPGQGLQFLFEYFSETQRNKGNFPGRFSGRQFSNSRSEMNVSTLELGDSALYLCASSLGGESGNTIYFGEGSWLTVV.

Of note for this clone: Possible read error: a much larger clone is one base away. The chain links TRBV6-1 to TRBJ2-7; TRBD2 is a possible D gene (6 bases). V lost 5 bases to trimming and J lost 0 bases, with 8 bases between them. Germline values: CDR1 MNHNS, CDR2 SASEGT. The CDR3 runs to 13 residues. CDR3 nucleotide sequence: TGTGCCAGCAGTTTCGGGGGCTCCTACGAGCAGTACTTC. This encodes CASSFGGSYEQYF.

The rearrangement joins TRBV7-3 to TRBJ2-1; 7 bases are shared with TRBD2. Germline CDR1 is SGHTA and CDR2 is FQGTGA. The CDR3 runs to 15 residues. With V trimmed by 5 bases and J by 5 bases, 9 bases remained unmatched. The CDR3 nucleotides read TGTGCCAGCAGCCCTCAAGGGACTACCAACAATGAGCAGTTCTTC. Protein sequence: CASSPQGTTNNEQFF.

V usage is TRBV7-9 and J usage is TRBJ2-3; 8 nucleotides agree with TRBD2. The CDR3 length is 15 residues. After removal of 3 bases from V and 2 bases from J, the junction contained 4 bases not matched to a gene. The V gene's germline CDR1 is SEHNR and CDR2 FQNEAQ (reference sequence). CDR3 in amino acids: CASSLSGSFTDTQYF. CDR3 bases: TGTGCCAGCAGCTTGAGCGGGAGCTTCACAGATACGCAGTATTTT.

The J gene is TRBJ1-5, the V gene TRBV19; TRBD1 matches 7 bases. The junction had 5 bases not matched to a gene; V was cut back by 6 bases and J by 0 bases. The CDR3 covers 15 residues. Germline CDR1 reads LNHDA; CDR2 reads SQIVND (reference sequence). For the CDR3, the DNA is TGTGCCAGTAGGGGACAGACATATAGCAATCAGCCCCAGCATTTT. Protein sequence: CASRGQTYSNQPQHF.

A word on this clone: Relative to the germline gene, one junction end is altered; a read error may explain this. The chain couples TRBV18 to TRBJ2-7, with D possibly matching TRBD1 (6 bases). CDR3 length: 14 residues. Germline loops: CDR1 KGHSH, CDR2 LQKENI. The CDR3 sequence is CTSSHDRNSYEQYF. CDR3 nucleotide sequence: TGTACCAGCTCCCATGACAGGAACTCCTACGAGCAGTACTTC.

This clone has just one count. The genes are TRBV19 and TRBJ2-1, with 12 bases aligning to TRBD2. The CDR3 runs 14 residues. The germline gives CDR1 LNHDA, CDR2 SQIVND (reference sequence). Trimming cost V 6 bases and J 10 bases; bases outside gene matches: 7. Written as DNA, the CDR3 is TGTGCCAGTAGGGCTAGCGGGAGGGCTTGGGAGCAGTTCTTC. Its protein is CASRASGRAWEQFF.

V usage is TRBV27 and J usage is TRBJ1-1; 8 bases align to TRBD1. The V gene end was trimmed by 3 bases and the J gene end by 2 bases; junction bases not matched to a gene: 2. Germline V lookup: CDR1 MNHEY, CDR2 SMNVEV (reference sequence). The CDR3 runs 14 residues. CDR3: CASSLTGVNTEAFF. The CDR3 DNA follows: TGTGCCAGCAGTTTGACAGGGGTTAACACTGAAGCTTTCTTT.

The chain couples TRBV19 to TRBJ2-4; D ambiguous. The CDR3 spans 14 residues. Trimming removed 3 bases at V and 4 bases at J, with 10 bases between. Per the germline V gene, CDR1 is LNHDA and CDR2 is SQIVND (reference sequence). The CDR3 spells CASSIPQTKNIQYF. The CDR3 DNA sequence: TGTGCCAGTAGTATCCCTCAGACTAAAAACATTCAGTACTTC.

This chain uses TRBV5-1 with TRBJ2-5, with D hard to call. The V end lost 3 bases, the J end lost 5 bases, and 14 bases lay between the germline ends. The CDR3 runs 14 residues. Germline V CDR1 and CDR2: SGHRS, YFSETQ. The CDR3 region has the DNA TGCGCCAGCAGCTCTTTAATCGCCGCGGAGACCCAGTACTTC. It is translated as CASSSLIAAETQYF.

The chain has TRBV10-2 and TRBJ1-6, with 7 bases that match TRBD1. Trimming at V came to 5 bases and at J to 0 bases, leaving 1 base not matched to a gene. CDR3 length: 15 residues. Germline CDR1 WSHSY, CDR2 SAAADI. CDR3 DNA sequence: TGCGCCAGCAGTAGGGACAGCTCCTATAATTCACCCCTCCACTTT. Translated: CASSRDSSYNSPLHF.

V usage is TRBV11-3 and J usage is TRBJ2-3; 8 nucleotides align to TRBD1. V was clipped by 8 bases and J by 1 base; unmatched bases: 5. Germline V gene data show CDR1 as SGHNT and CDR2 as YENEEA. This CDR3 is 14 amino acids long. In DNA, the CDR3 is TGTGCCAGCCGGACAGGGACCGGCACAGATACGCAGTATTTT. Protein: CASRTGTGTDTQYF.

The chain has TRBV18 and TRBJ2-7, with TRBD2 as a possible D gene (6 bases). V shed 6 bases and J shed 4 bases, with 16 bases lying between them. Germline CDR1 KGHSH, CDR2 LQKENI. The CDR3 consists of 14 residues. In DNA, the CDR3 is TGTGCCAGCTCGGAGGCTGGAGGGCCATACGAGCAGTACTTC. This translates into CASSEAGGPYEQYF.